A selection of T cell receptor beta chains follows, all from one sample in a study of vaccination effects on CD4 cells after COVID-19. These TCRs' antigens remain unknown. Data came from immunoSEQ multiplex PCR; TCRdb stores just in-frame clones and leaves some out. The sample holds about 28,000 clones, approximately 72% seen once. This specimen consisted of CD4+ T cells from PBMCs cultured with SARS-CoV-2 spike peptides, obtained before COVID-19 vaccination. Receptors were obtained from a human donor who received a COVID-19 vaccine. The CDR3 runs from the conserved cysteine through the conserved F or W. Each record gives: CDR3 protein, CDR3 DNA, J gene, D gene, V gene, clone size. D genes are given only for firm matches. Clone size, where shown, is once, few, many, or a class for clones that have expanded.

CAISETGLFHNEQFF	TGTGCCATCAGTGAGACGGGACTCTTTCACAATGAGCAGTTCTTC	TRBJ2-1	-	TRBV10-3	-
CASSQGQGEKLFF	TGTGCCAGCAGCCAGGGACAGGGCGAAAAACTGTTTTTT	TRBJ1-4	TRBD1	TRBV7-6	few
CASSLGSLAVNTGELFF	TGCGCCAGCAGCTTGGGGTCTCTAGCGGTGAACACCGGGGAGCTGTTTTTT	TRBJ2-2	TRBD2	TRBV5-1	-
CASSQVGGRAADTQYF	TGCGCCAGCAGCCAAGTCGGCGGGAGGGCCGCAGATACGCAGTATTTT	TRBJ2-3	TRBD2	TRBV4-1	-
CAWSGGVFADTQYF	TGTGCCTGGAGCGGGGGGGTATTTGCAGATACGCAGTATTTT	TRBJ2-3	TRBD2	TRBV30	-
CATSRTAYTEAFF	TGTGCCACCAGCAGGACTGCGTACACTGAAGCTTTCTTT	TRBJ1-1	-	TRBV15	once
CSVEGVRDYGYTF	TGCAGCGTTGAGGGGGTGAGGGACTATGGCTACACCTTC	TRBJ1-2	-	TRBV29-1	once
CASSQDTGGALRGYTF	TGTGCCAGCAGCCAAGACACGGGGGGGGCCCTTCGGGGCTACACCTTC	TRBJ1-2	-	TRBV3-1/TRBV3-2	few
CASSVQGNTEAFF	TGTGCCAGCAGCGTCCAGGGGAACACTGAAGCTTTCTTT	TRBJ1-1	-	TRBV2	-
CASSRPWGGEQFF	TGTGCCAGCAGCCGACCCTGGGGGGGGGAGCAGTTCTTC	TRBJ2-1	TRBD2	TRBV3-1/TRBV3-2	once
CASSLALGVEAFF	TGTGCCAGCAGCCTGGCTCTGGGGGTTGAAGCTTTCTTT	TRBJ1-1	-	TRBV6-5	-
CASSLAYGRANEQYF	TGTGCCAGCAGCTTGGCCTACGGGAGAGCCAACGAGCAGTACTTC	TRBJ2-7	-	TRBV5-4	few
CASRQGAANYGYTF	TGTGCCAGCAGGCAGGGGGCAGCTAACTATGGCTACACCTTC	TRBJ1-2	TRBD1	TRBV6-5	-
CASSGSGGAGNEQFF	TGTGCCAGCAGCGGTAGCGGGGGGGCCGGCAATGAGCAGTTCTTC	TRBJ2-1	TRBD2	TRBV9	-
CASSFKTGGPYNEQFF	TGCGCCAGCAGCTTTAAAACGGGAGGGCCCTACAATGAGCAGTTCTTC	TRBJ2-1	TRBD2	TRBV5-1	-
CASTSRAGRNTEAFF	TGTGCCAGCACCTCGAGAGCAGGGAGAAACACTGAAGCTTTCTTT	TRBJ1-1	-	TRBV2	many
CASSSRDLSSTDTQYF	TGTGCCAGCAGCTCCCGGGACCTCTCTAGCACAGATACGCAGTATTTT	TRBJ2-3	-	TRBV5-4	once
CASSLDGTGSNYGYTF	TGTGCCAGCAGCTTAGATGGGACAGGCTCTAACTATGGCTACACCTTC	TRBJ1-2	TRBD1	TRBV7-2	-
CASSERNRGDTIYF	TGTGCCAGCAGTGAAAGGAACAGGGGAGACACCATATATTTT	TRBJ1-3	TRBD1	TRBV6-1	-
CASQGQGLYNEQFF	TGCGCCAGCCAGGGACAGGGACTTTACAATGAGCAGTTCTTC	TRBJ2-1	TRBD1	TRBV10-2	-
CASSQAAARDTQYF	TGTGCCAGCAGCCAAGCGGCCGCCCGAGATACGCAGTATTTT	TRBJ2-3	-	TRBV3-1/TRBV3-2	-
CASSEQGVEAFF	TGCGCCAGCAGCGAACAGGGGGTTGAAGCTTTCTTT	TRBJ1-1	TRBD1	TRBV5-1	once
CASSPRITTANQETQYF	TGTGCCAGCAGCCCCAGGATAACAACAGCGAATCAAGAGACCCAGTACTTC	TRBJ2-5	-	TRBV5-4	-
CASTDRGGEDTQYF	TGTGCCAGCACCGACCGAGGTGGGGAGGATACGCAGTATTTT	TRBJ2-3	-	TRBV7-9	few
CAWRFYRGPSEQYF	TGTGCCTGGAGGTTCTACAGGGGACCGAGCGAGCAGTACTTC	TRBJ2-7	TRBD1	TRBV30	-
CASSQPGRGAGYTF	TGTGCCAGCAGCCAACCCGGCAGGGGGGCTGGCTACACCTTC	TRBJ1-2	TRBD1	TRBV7-6	-
CASSSSVNTEAFF	TGTGCCAGCAGCTCAAGCGTGAACACTGAAGCTTTCTTT	TRBJ1-1	-	TRBV7-2	-
CASSPAASQETQYF	TGTGCCAGCTCACCAGCGGCGTCTCAAGAGACCCAGTACTTC	TRBJ2-5	-	TRBV18	few
CASSDTAGGSTDTQYF	TGTGCCAGCAGTGACACAGCGGGGGGTAGCACAGATACGCAGTATTTT	TRBJ2-3	TRBD2	TRBV6-4	-
CASSFRSNTEAFF	TGTGCCAGCAGTTTCAGATCGAACACTGAAGCTTTCTTT	TRBJ1-1	-	TRBV27	-
CASSQDQQVYGYTF	TGTGCCAGCAGCCAAGATCAACAGGTCTATGGCTACACCTTC	TRBJ1-2	-	TRBV4-2	-
CASSELGSGGYTF	TGTGCCAGCAGTGAATTAGGGTCCGGTGGCTACACCTTC	TRBJ1-2	-	TRBV2	-
CASRGLSSYNEQFF	TGTGCCAGCAGGGGACTTAGCTCCTACAATGAGCAGTTCTTC	TRBJ2-1	-	TRBV6-5	-
CASSPTAGGHADTQYF	TGTGCCAGCAGCCCGACAGCAGGGGGCCATGCAGATACGCAGTATTTT	TRBJ2-3	TRBD1	TRBV4-2	few
CASSVVSGGPGTEAFF	TGTGCCAGCAGCGTAGTGTCGGGGGGGCCCGGCACTGAAGCTTTCTTT	TRBJ1-1	-	TRBV9	-
CASSAASEYNEQFF	TGTGCCAGCAGCGCCGCTAGCGAGTACAATGAGCAGTTCTTC	TRBJ2-1	-	TRBV9	-
CASSPSDRVGGYGYTF	TGTGCCAGCAGCCCGTCTGACAGGGTAGGCGGCTATGGCTACACCTTC	TRBJ1-2	TRBD1	TRBV3-1/TRBV3-2	-
CASSESSSGFNEQFF	TGTGCCAGCAGTGAGTCGTCTAGCGGCTTTAATGAGCAGTTCTTC	TRBJ2-1	TRBD2	TRBV2	-
CASSLHPRGGQGAGEQYF	TGTGCCAGCAGTCTACACCCCAGGGGGGGACAGGGGGCGGGAGAGCAGTACTTC	TRBJ2-7	TRBD1	TRBV6-6	few
CASSEGSRNTEAFF	TGTGCCAGCAGTGAAGGCAGTCGGAACACTGAAGCTTTCTTT	TRBJ1-1	-	TRBV2	-
CSVEAPGGAGETQYF	TGCAGCGTTGAAGCGCCGGGGGGGGCAGGGGAGACCCAGTACTTC	TRBJ2-5	TRBD2	TRBV29-1	-